This TCR beta chain was identified in a study of long-term antiretroviral therapy in people with HIV (dated by TCRdb to between 2021 and 2024). Context from the whole study: The earliest samples were collected roughly a decade before the 2015 WHO recommendation for immediate ART, at a time when ART was usually postponed until CD4 counts fell. A retrospective serial study tested whether changes in peripheral blood TRB repertoire composition and diversity were associated with ART initiation and durable HIV suppression. Test extractions of a monoclonal T-cell line alongside about 30 polyclonal samples showed no cross-contamination during QIAcube processing. Among the roughly 30 participants with HIV, about a dozen were female. A total of around 200 cryopreserved PBMC samples were contributed to the cohort by 30 adults with confirmed HIV infection, with samples collected serially over a mean of about 6 years (range 1-12). The paper's findings and limits, for the study overall: Owing to limited PBMC availability, only the TCR beta chain was sequenced, without alpha chain pairing. Expanded TRB clones identified before ART initiation dominated the repertoire across all time points, though the dominance fluctuated and decreased in many PLHIV after ART. No data were available on ART adherence, viral resistance or therapy changes, limiting inferences about post-ART repertoire changes. Samples dated from about 2004 to 2018, and the ART regimens used may be less effective than current ones. Unsorted PBMC were profiled instead of sorted CD4+ and CD8+ T cells because pre-ART samples had limited cell numbers. A significant increase in TRB diversity was found to be associated with ART initiation, although TRB diversity was observed to remain significantly below that of transplant donor controls even after long-term ART. CDR3 length ranges in HIV repertoires were narrower than in controls, and network structure suggested an antigen-experienced repertoire with only a slight naive shift after ART.

Participants were included only if at least one PBMC sample before ART initiation and at least two post-ART samples were available. Every participant with HIV received treatment in the United States of America. Before DNA extraction, cryopreserved samples of roughly 0.9-11 million PBMC were thawed and washed. At the time of the earliest PBMC sample, participants with HIV were aged between about 20 and 54 years. PBMC samples from each participant spanned 1-4 timepoints before ART initiation and 2-8 timepoints after ART initiation, with a median of 7 samples. For every participant, serial HIV viral load, CD4+ T-cell count, ART history and demographic data were obtained. Genomic DNA was extracted from unsorted PBMC with a Qiagen kit on a QIAcube, processed in batches of 12 samples. A few counts support this clone. It has no known antigen specificity. No much larger clone exists at a distance of one base, and base qualities are not known.

The immunoSEQ hsTCRB v3.0 assay was used at survey level resolution for TRB variable region sequencing. The targeted TRB sequencing depth was roughly 40,000-55,000 T-cell genomes per sample. TRB libraries were pooled and sequenced on an Illumina MiSeq using a v3 150-cycle kit. In the authors' own workflow: Repertoire analysis was run in R within a reproducible Nextflow workflow that covered QC, data transformation and analysis. LymphoSeq2, an R package for exploring AIRR-Seq data, was used to implement custom analyses. After excluding a few samples that yielded fewer than 5000 total TRB sequences, under 200 HIV repertoires remained for analysis. Of the 188 retained HIV repertoires, over 55 were collected before and about 130 after ART initiation. Repertoires were downsampled to 5000 TRB nucleotide sequences, with summary statistics averaged over 100 downsampling iterations. The analysis kept only TRB sequences whose CDR3 regions were at least seven amino acids long. Diversity was assessed using a clonality score derived from Shannon entropy and using the Gini coefficient. Repertoire networks linked the top 5000 CDR3 amino acid sequences whenever two sequences differed by an edit distance of one. For TRB CDR3 amino acid sequences, antigen specificity groups and MHC restriction were predicted with GLIPH2. Known CMV, EBV, HIV or tissue antigen associations were flagged by matching CDR3 amino acid sequences against VDJdb and McPAS-TCR. Pre-ART, post-ART and control groups were compared with Wilcoxon signed-rank tests and Holm-Bonferroni correction. Held by TCRdb, this immuneACCESS table contains in-frame sequences only and omits some clones. Under half of the omission traces to an unresolved V gene where checked; the cause of the rest is unknown. From that table come the V and J calls and clone size; the DNA was used to work out D and trimming. The sample table holds under 8,000 clones, of which roughly 67% were seen once. About 32% of the sample is in the top ten clones.

Sequences SGHRS (CDR1) and YFSETQ (CDR2) are obtained from the germline V gene. The V end loses 3 bases and the J end loses 4 bases, and a stretch of 19 bases separates them. The CDR3, from cysteine to phenylalanine, totals 17 residues. Of all the DNA, just the CDR3 is kept, 51 bases in frame from base 1. The source material was unsorted PBMCs, sampled 0.2 years after starting antiretroviral therapy. Recombination joined TRBV5-1 with TRBJ2-2, with a tentative D call of TRBD1 or TRBD2, each matching 6 bases. The clonotype comes from a man in his forties with HIV. The bases are TGCGCCAGCAGCTATTCAAGGGGGGATCGGAGCACCGGGGAGCTGTTTTTT. Its protein reads: CASSYSRGDRSTGELFF.